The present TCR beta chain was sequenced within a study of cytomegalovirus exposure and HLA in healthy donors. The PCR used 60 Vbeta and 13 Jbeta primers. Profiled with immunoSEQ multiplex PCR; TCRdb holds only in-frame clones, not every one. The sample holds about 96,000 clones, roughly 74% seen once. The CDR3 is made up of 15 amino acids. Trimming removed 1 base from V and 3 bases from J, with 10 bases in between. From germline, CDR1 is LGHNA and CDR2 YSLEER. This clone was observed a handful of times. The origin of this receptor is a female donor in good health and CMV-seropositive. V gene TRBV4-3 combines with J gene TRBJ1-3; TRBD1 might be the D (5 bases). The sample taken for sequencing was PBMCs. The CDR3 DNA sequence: TGCGCCAGCAGCCAAGGTGGGGGGGTTGGAAACACCATATATTTT. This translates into CASSQGGGVGNTIYF.